Listed below are T cell receptor beta chains from one sample, sequenced in a study of T-cell memory formation after mild COVID-19. Each CDR3 protein is one row after TCRdb ran MiXCR on the 5' RACE reads. The sample carries roughly 70,000 distinct CDR3 sequences, around 17% recorded once. Sequenced sample: PBMCs or a T cell subset sorted from them (not recorded which). Receptors were obtained from an adult woman who had mild COVID-19 (a few samples of this study predate the infection). Cell type and time point are not known. Each CDR3 is given with its conserved first and last residue.

>TRBV30|TRBJ2-7
CAWSTGTGAYEQYF
>TRBV24-1|TRBJ2-7
CATSVGLEQYF
>TRBV4-3|TRBJ2-7
CASSPGTRGLGEQYF
>TRBV9|TRBJ2-3
CASSPSGLADTQYF
>TRBV24-1|TRBJ2-2
CATSDPEAGGELFF
>TRBV6-2/TRBV6-3|TRBJ2-1
CASRNSGGAYNEQFF
>TRBV6-5|TRBJ2-5
CASSYSGQQETQYF
>TRBV15|TRBJ2-7
CATRDREDEQYF
>TRBV15|TRBJ2-3
CATTAAGTDTQYF
>TRBV15|TRBJ1-5
CATRQDRGNKPQHF
>TRBV6-5|TRBJ2-3
CASRTGLAGTDTQYF
>TRBV27|TRBJ2-7
CASSLISGSGYEQYF
>TRBV27|TRBJ2-7
CASSFVAGEVSYEQYF
>TRBV20-1|TRBJ2-7
CSATQGGSYEQYF
>TRBV2|TRBJ1-4
CASRVGQGSEKLFF
>TRBV7-6|TRBJ2-7
CASSPGTAAHEQYF
>TRBV6-5|TRBJ2-1
CASSYLAGGYNEQFF
>TRBV7-9|TRBJ2-3
CASSPLASTDTQYF
>TRBV4-2|TRBJ1-1
CASSPSGGGEAFF
>TRBV9|TRBJ2-7
CASSSLPGTGDSYEQYF
>TRBV12-3/TRBV12-4|TRBJ1-1
CASTTLPGSTEAFF
>TRBV3-1|TRBJ2-3
CASSQDWAGPSGRDTQYF
>TRBV7-9|TRBJ2-3
CASSKGTGETGTDTQYF